The rows below give T cell receptor beta chains drawn from one sample of a study of T cells after yellow fever vaccination. TCRdb redid the calling of the 5' RACE reads with MiXCR, one entry per CDR3 protein. The sample shows under 600,000 distinct CDR3 sequences, 20% to 25% of them seen only once. Sequenced material: PBMCs, taken roughly 20 days after the first yellow fever vaccination. These receptors all stem from a man aged 18 to 30 who received the YFV17D yellow fever vaccine. CDR3s include the opening cysteine and the closing phenylalanine or tryptophan. The order of the fields is clone size, V gene, CDR3 protein. Size is stated for part of the rows, as once, few or many counts, or as a class when the clone is expanded.

clone size: few; V gene: TRBV7-2; CDR3 protein: CASSLRTGGAYEQYF
clone size: few; V gene: TRBV7-9; CDR3 protein: CASSLGSGGQPQHF
clone size: few; V gene: TRBV18; CDR3 protein: CASSPPSSGSGETQYF
clone size: NA; V gene: TRBV5-1; CDR3 protein: CASSLYIGLNSPLHF
clone size: NA; V gene: TRBV5-8; CDR3 protein: CASSLGVWGGQPQHF
clone size: NA; V gene: TRBV18; CDR3 protein: CASSPPGRGNEQFF
clone size: many; V gene: TRBV15; CDR3 protein: CATSGAAGGGHEQYF
clone size: many; V gene: TRBV2; CDR3 protein: CASSDPLWFRTNEKLFF
clone size: NA; V gene: TRBV13; CDR3 protein: CASSVRRKIADTQYF
clone size: few; V gene: TRBV4-3; CDR3 protein: CASSQEAGLAFQETQYF
clone size: many; V gene: TRBV5-1; CDR3 protein: CASSLQGDYGYTF
clone size: few; V gene: TRBV5-1; CDR3 protein: CASRTGSYNSPLHF
clone size: NA; V gene: TRBV9; CDR3 protein: CASSVEGDTDTQYF
clone size: few; V gene: TRBV14; CDR3 protein: CASSQDLGATNEKLFF
clone size: NA; V gene: TRBV7-2; CDR3 protein: CASSLDRGTAEAFF
clone size: few; V gene: TRBV28; CDR3 protein: CASSFSQHNQPQHF
clone size: NA; V gene: TRBV3-1; CDR3 protein: CASSQVERGAGYTF
clone size: few; V gene: TRBV5-1; CDR3 protein: CASSLPGSTDTQYF
clone size: NA; V gene: TRBV6-2/TRBV6-3; CDR3 protein: CASSYTGLNTGELFF
clone size: NA; V gene: TRBV7-2; CDR3 protein: CASSLEEMVSRYF
clone size: NA; V gene: TRBV20-1; CDR3 protein: CSARDTAITGELFF
clone size: many; V gene: TRBV7-6; CDR3 protein: CASSLETGGVIYEQFF
clone size: NA; V gene: TRBV18; CDR3 protein: CASSPNPTGRPQHF
clone size: few; V gene: TRBV12-3/TRBV12-4; CDR3 protein: CASRPLAGARGPLHF
clone size: few; V gene: TRBV27; CDR3 protein: CASSLSQPEHEQFF
clone size: NA; V gene: TRBV5-1; CDR3 protein: CASSLGQGENTEAFF
clone size: NA; V gene: TRBV7-9; CDR3 protein: CASSLGVRQGKRETQYF
clone size: NA; V gene: TRBV11-2; CDR3 protein: CASSLGSGGPYEQYF
clone size: NA; V gene: TRBV20-1; CDR3 protein: CSAVNYETQYF
clone size: NA; V gene: TRBV14; CDR3 protein: CASSQEWDRDGSYEQYF
clone size: NA; V gene: TRBV4-3; CDR3 protein: CASSQAHYFSGANVLTF
clone size: few; V gene: TRBV5-6; CDR3 protein: CASSFYPLETQYF
clone size: many; V gene: TRBV12-3/TRBV12-4; CDR3 protein: CASSAGQVTQYF
clone size: few; V gene: TRBV7-9; CDR3 protein: CASSLGVGLVETQYF
clone size: few; V gene: TRBV10-3; CDR3 protein: CAIRLPGTVEAFF
clone size: few; V gene: TRBV12-3/TRBV12-4; CDR3 protein: CASSTGAWEKLFF
clone size: few; V gene: TRBV7-2; CDR3 protein: CASSPVPRDRGFHTQYF
clone size: many; V gene: TRBV20-1; CDR3 protein: CSAVKGKADQPQHF
clone size: NA; V gene: TRBV25-1; CDR3 protein: CATSTGGGTDTQYF
clone size: NA; V gene: TRBV6-1; CDR3 protein: CASTKLAGETQYF
clone size: NA; V gene: TRBV4-1; CDR3 protein: CASSQDNLAYLAKNIQYF
clone size: few; V gene: TRBV7-2; CDR3 protein: CASSISGTQPQHF
clone size: few; V gene: TRBV14; CDR3 protein: CASSQWVRGKNIQYF
clone size: many; V gene: TRBV29-1; CDR3 protein: CSVEMGLAGDTDTQYF
clone size: few; V gene: TRBV30; CDR3 protein: CACEIGESSEQFF
clone size: NA; V gene: TRBV12-3/TRBV12-4; CDR3 protein: CASSSALELKLFF
clone size: few; V gene: TRBV20-1; CDR3 protein: CSARGHYSNQPQHF
clone size: few; V gene: TRBV5-1; CDR3 protein: CASSFGEGRYGYTF
clone size: few; V gene: TRBV6-2/TRBV6-3; CDR3 protein: CASSYDGRGYTF
clone size: few; V gene: TRBV7-3; CDR3 protein: CASSARGAGYNEQFF
clone size: few; V gene: TRBV5-1; CDR3 protein: CASSEGVVYEQYF
clone size: NA; V gene: TRBV29-1; CDR3 protein: CSVGPGGTGANVLTF
clone size: NA; V gene: TRBV20-1; CDR3 protein: CSAGTGGQETQYF
clone size: few; V gene: TRBV7-2; CDR3 protein: CASTTDRTHYGYTF
clone size: NA; V gene: TRBV7-6; CDR3 protein: CASSSSRTAETQYF
clone size: NA; V gene: TRBV12-3/TRBV12-4; CDR3 protein: CASTNQERDTEAFF
clone size: NA; V gene: TRBV9; CDR3 protein: CASSVGASGSQETQYF
clone size: NA; V gene: TRBV6-1; CDR3 protein: CASRSGTLLNEQFF
clone size: NA; V gene: TRBV6-1; CDR3 protein: CASSRRQANYNSPLHF